These 22 T cell receptor beta chains originate from one sample sequenced in a study of T cell repertoires in cytomegalovirus infection. From the reads, TCRdb called clonotypes with MiXCR, one entry per CDR3 protein. The sample shows approximately 89,000 distinct CDR3 sequences, about 24% of them seen only once. The antigens these receptors bind are not known. This specimen consisted of CD8+ T cells from cultured PBMCs, obtained from culture after CMV antigen stimulation. Receptors originate from a human donor in good health (CMV status not recorded). Some clones in this sample may be carry-over from other donors' samples.

This clonotype was picked up many times. The chain is built from TRBV7-9 and TRBJ2-2, with a weak D call TRBD2 (6 bases). CDR3 size: 15 residues. The V end lost 0 bases, the J end lost 4 bases, and 9 bases lay between the germline ends. CDR1 and CDR2 from the germline V gene are SEHNR and FQNEAQ (reference sequence). In nucleotides, the CDR3 is TGTGCCAGCAGCTTAGCGCGGGGCTCCACCGGGGAGCTGTTTTTT. Translation gives CASSLARGSTGELFF.

The rearrangement uses TRBV11-2 and TRBJ2-7; the D is unclear. Trimming left V 6 bases short and J 0 bases short, with 12 bases between. This CDR3 is built from 14 residues. Per germline, CDR1 SGHAT and CDR2 FQNNGV. CDR3 sequence reads: CASSPPGYSYEQYF. The CDR3 nucleotides read TGTGCCAGCAGTCCCCCAGGATACTCCTACGAGCAGTACTTC.

Only a few counts were recorded for this clonotype. The V call is TRBV3-1, the J call TRBJ2-3; the match to TRBD1 covers 7 bases. CDR1 LGHDT and CDR2 YNNKEL come from the germline V gene (reference sequence). This CDR3 comprises 15 residues. V was clipped by 4 bases and J by 2 bases; unmatched bases: 6. CDR3 in amino acids: CASSPQGVSTDTQYF. The CDR3, as DNA: TGTGCCAGCAGCCCCCAGGGGGTTTCCACAGATACGCAGTATTTT.

The chain links TRBV19 to TRBJ2-4; 12 bases are shared with TRBD2. The CDR3 is 18 amino acids. Per germline, CDR1 LNHDA and CDR2 SQIVND (reference sequence). Trimming cost V 3 bases and J 3 bases; bases outside gene matches: 9. The CDR3 DNA follows: TGTGCCAGTAGTATGTGGCTAGCGGGGGGGCCGGACAAAAACATTCAGTACTTC. This translates into CASSMWLAGGPDKNIQYF. Full variable domain (rest looked up from reference TRBV19 and TRBJ2-4): DGGITQSPKYLFRKEGQNVTLSCEQNLNHDAMYWYRQDPGQGLRLIYYSQIVNDFQKGDIAEGYSVSREKKESFPLTVTSAQKNPTAFYLCASSMWLAGGPDKNIQYFGAGTRLSVL.

This rearrangement joins TRBV4-3 to TRBJ2-7; a possible D gene is TRBD2 (5 bases). Germline values: CDR1 LGHNA, CDR2 YSLEER. This CDR3 comprises 17 residues. Between the trimmed V and J ends, which lost 0 bases and 5 bases, there was a span of 20 bases. The CDR3 loop reads CASSQERPALVTHEQYF. For the CDR3, the DNA is TGCGCCAGCAGCCAAGAAAGGCCGGCACTAGTGACCCACGAGCAGTACTTC.

This chain uses TRBV5-6 with TRBJ2-1, with 12 bases that match TRBD2. V lost 3 bases, J lost 3 bases, and 1 base stayed unmatched. This CDR3 contains 15 residues. Looked up from germline, CDR1 is SGHDT and CDR2 is YYEEEE. The chain's CDR3 is CASSWTSGIYNEQFF. The CDR3 DNA reads TGTGCCAGCAGCTGGACTAGCGGGATCTACAATGAGCAGTTCTTC.

This clonotype showed up just a few times. J is TRBJ2-2 and V is TRBV27, with 10 nucleotides matching TRBD2. The CDR3 runs 16 residues. V dropped 5 bases and J dropped 1; count of bases not matched to a gene: 4. Germline loops: CDR1 MNHEY, CDR2 SMNVEV (reference sequence). For the CDR3, the DNA is TGTGCCAGCAGTCCCCGGACTAGCGGGAACACCGGGGAGCTGTTTTTT. This encodes CASSPRTSGNTGELFF.

The table lists this clonotype with a few counts. The chain links TRBV6-2 or TRBV6-3 to TRBJ2-4; weak D call: TRBD1 (5 bases). CDR1 is MNHEY, CDR2 SVGEGT, per germline. V lost 0 bases and J 7 bases, leaving 16 bases between the germline ends. This CDR3 region has 16 residues. CDR3 sequence reads: CASSYSKSGKGNIQYF. The CDR3 DNA sequence: TGTGCCAGCAGTTACTCGAAGTCCGGAAAGGGGAACATTCAGTACTTC.

The rearrangement links TRBV6-2 or TRBV6-3 to TRBJ1-6, with D possibly matching TRBD1 (5 bases). CDR1 and CDR2 from the germline V gene are MNHEY and SVGEGT. V dropped 5 bases and J dropped 2 bases, with 7 bases sitting between them. This CDR3 spans 14 amino acids. CDR3: CASSMGAYNSPLHF. The CDR3, as DNA: TGTGCCAGCAGTATGGGGGCCTATAATTCACCCCTCCACTTT.

Many counts were recorded for this clonotype. The chain carries TRBV7-6 and TRBJ1-6, with a possible D match to TRBD1 (5 bases). Trimming took 5 bases from V and 7 from J, leaving 9 bases between them. The CDR3 has 13 residues. Germline values: CDR1 SGHVS, CDR2 FNYEAQ. CDR3 DNA: TGTGCCAGCAGCCCCCGGGGGAATTCACCCCTCCACTTT. Protein: CASSPRGNSPLHF.

In this sample, this clonotype turned up many times. The CDR3 loop reads CASSKGQVYEQYF. Here the CDR3 DNA reads TGTGCCAGCAGTAAAGGACAGGTCTACGAGCAGTACTTC. The chain is built from TRBV28 and TRBJ2-7; TRBD1 matches at 7 bases. The CDR3 extends over 13 amino acids. V was pared by 5 bases and J by 3 bases, with 4 bases of the junction left unmatched. Germline V gene lookup returns CDR1 MDHEN and CDR2 SYDVKM.

In the case of this clonotype: The junction shows a germline mismatch at one end, possibly a read error. The rearrangement links TRBV20-1 to TRBJ1-6; 8 nucleotides align to TRBD1. Germline values: CDR1 DFQATT, CDR2 SNEGSKA (reference sequence). The CDR3 extends over 16 amino acids. The CDR3 DNA reads as TGCAGTGCCAGAGGACAGGGCGGCCCCAAAGGGTCACCCCTCCACTTT. The encoded protein is CSARGQGGPKGSPLHF.

The sample holds many counts of this clonotype. This chain uses TRBV20-1 with TRBJ1-5; D unclear. Germline values: CDR1 DFQATT, CDR2 SNEGSKA (reference sequence). V shed 4 bases and J shed 0 bases, with 13 bases lying between them. The CDR3 loop spans 15 amino acids. The CDR3 DNA sequence: TGCAGTGCTAATATAATTGCCGGTAGCAATCAGCCCCAGCATTTT. It codes for CSANIIAGSNQPQHF.

The chain has TRBV9 and TRBJ1-5; D remains unclear. This CDR3 is built from 15 residues. V lost 0 bases and J lost 6, with 13 bases in between. Looked up from germline, CDR1 is SGDLS and CDR2 is YYNGEE. CDR3 sequence reads: CASSVEVGSGQPQHF. The CDR3 nucleotides are TGTGCCAGCAGCGTAGAGGTAGGGTCGGGTCAGCCCCAGCATTTT. Together with reference TRBV9 and TRBJ1-5, the CDR3 gives the full variable domain: DSGVTQTPKHLITATGQRVTLRCSPRSGDLSVYWYQQSLDQGLQFLIQYYNGEERAKGNILERFSAQQFPDLHSELNLSSLELGDSALYFCASSVEVGSGQPQHFGDGTRLSIL.

This clonotype was recorded at least ten times. The chain uses TRBV7-9 and TRBJ2-7; perhaps TRBD2 as D (7 bases). CDR1 is SEHNR, CDR2 FQNEAQ, per germline (reference sequence). CDR3 size: 14 residues. Trimming stripped 6 bases from V and 5 bases from J, with 17 bases between. Here the CDR3 DNA reads TGTGCCAGCAGGTCAGGGGAGGGATTTGACGAGCAGTACTTC. Its protein product is CASRSGEGFDEQYF. Full variable domain (remainder filled in from reference TRBV7-9 and TRBJ2-7): DTGVSQNPRHKITKRGQNVTFRCDPISEHNRLYWYRQTLGQGPEFLTYFQNEAQLEKSRLLSDRFSAERPKGSFSTLEIQRTEQGDSAMYLCASRSGEGFDEQYFGPGTRLTVT.

The J gene is TRBJ2-3, the V gene TRBV7-6; D not resolved. The CDR3 is 13 amino acids. Germline V CDR1 and CDR2: SGHVS, FNYEAQ. Between the trimmed V and J ends, which lost 3 bases and 4 bases, there was a span of 8 bases. The DNA of the CDR3 is TGTGCCAGCAGCTTCTATGTTTCAGATACGCAGTATTTT. Residues: CASSFYVSDTQYF. The variable domain in full, completed from reference TRBV7-6 and TRBJ2-3, reads GAGVSQSPRYKVTKRGQDVALRCDPISGHVSLYWYRQALGQGPEFLTYFNYEAQQDKSGLPNDRFSAERPEGSISTLTIQRTEQRDSAMYRCASSFYVSDTQYFGPGTRLTVL.

The rearrangement links TRBV4-3 to TRBJ2-7, with D perhaps matching TRBD2 (5 bases). The CDR3 covers 14 residues. V was shortened by 0 bases and J by 6 bases, with 12 bases between the two germline ends. Per germline, CDR1 LGHNA and CDR2 YSLEER. In nucleotides, the CDR3 is TGCGCCAGCAGCCAAGAATCGGGGTCGGGCGAGCAGTACTTC. Residues: CASSQESGSGEQYF.

Ten or more counts support this clonotype. The J gene is TRBJ2-5, the V gene TRBV4-1, with TRBD2 matching over 15 bases. CDR1 and CDR2 from the germline V gene are MGHRA and YSYEKL. The CDR3 runs 18 residues. Losses at the gene ends were 4 bases for V and 5 bases for J; bases not matched to a gene: 11. CDR3 nucleotide sequence: TGCGCCAGCAGCCCCGGACTAGCGGGGGGGCCTCTCTTGGAGACCCAGTACTTC. Protein: CASSPGLAGGPLLETQYF.

The table lists this clonotype with many counts. The rearrangement uses TRBV7-2 and TRBJ2-6; the D gene is possibly TRBD1 (5 bases). Trimming shortened V by 2 bases and J by 4 bases, and 12 bases separated the two germline ends. This CDR3 has 16 residues. Germline-derived CDR1 and CDR2 are SGHTA and FQGNSA. CDR3 in amino acids: CASSLRSGQGANVLTF. The CDR3 DNA reads as TGTGCCAGCAGCTTAAGATCAGGGCAAGGGGCCAACGTCCTGACTTTC.

The CDR3 DNA reads TGTGCCAGCAGTGAAACAGGGGGTAATGAAAAACTGTTTTTT. Translation gives CASSETGGNEKLFF. This rearrangement joins TRBV2 to TRBJ1-4; 8 nucleotides agree with TRBD1. The CDR3 is made up of 14 amino acids. After removal of 2 bases from V and 4 bases from J, the junction contained 0 bases not matched to a gene. The germline gives CDR1 SNHLY, CDR2 FYNNEI.

The chain carries TRBV4-3 and TRBJ2-1; possible D gene TRBD1, 5 bases. The CDR3 length is 13 residues. Trimming pared 2 bases from V and 7 bases from J, leaving 9 bases between. From germline, CDR1 is LGHNA and CDR2 YSLEER. CDR3 sequence: CASSQTQGNEQFF. The CDR3 DNA follows: TGCGCCAGCAGCCAAACGCAGGGAAATGAGCAGTTCTTC.

The rearrangement uses TRBV6-2 or TRBV6-3 and TRBJ2-7; weak D call: TRBD2 (5 bases). Germline loops: CDR1 MNHEY, CDR2 SVGEGT. The CDR3 loop spans 15 amino acids. With 2 bases removed from V and 2 bases from J, the gap between germline ends came to 13 bases. The CDR3 DNA follows: TGTGCCAGCAGTTACGTACCCCTCGGGGCCTACGAGCAGTACTTC. Protein sequence: CASSYVPLGAYEQYF.